This T cell receptor beta chain derives from a study of CD8+ T cells in alopecia areata (dated by TCRdb to 2016 to 2019). For the wider study: The treated patients, all with moderate-to-severe alopecia areata, were enrolled in an open-label pilot trial of oral tofacitinib given at 5 to 10 mg twice daily. Tofacitinib was administered for 6 to 18 months, and 6 months of follow-up off drug were then conducted to assess delayed response and recurrence. The SALT score, which quantifies the percentage of affected scalp surface area, was used to measure disease severity in treated patients. The study used high-throughput TCRbeta sequencing to examine T cell clonal expansion in alopecia areata, in both the C3H/HeJ mouse model and human patients. In humans, TCRbeta sequencing was performed on scalp tissue and on sorted CD4+ and CD8+ peripheral blood T cells from healthy controls and from patients with patchy or totalis/universalis alopecia areata. Biopsies were taken from tofacitinib-treated patients at baseline and again at 4 and 24 weeks into treatment, and several of those patients also had a later scalp biopsy. Clonality in the scalp was compared among normal scalp (n=4), patchy alopecia areata scalp (n=8), and alopecia totalis/universalis scalp (n=8). RNA was obtained with the PAXgene miRNA kit for fixed scalp, the miRNeasy kit for PBMCs, and the RNeasy kit for mouse skin. Amplification of TCRbeta CDR3 regions was done by immunoSEQ multiplex PCR using 35 Vbeta forward primers and 13 Jbeta reverse primers.

What the time point label conveys for this sample: 20 to 30 weeks on oral tofacitinib. This specimen's treatment or condition label, interpreted: oral pan-JAK inhibitor, 5-10 mg twice daily. Peripheral blood and lesional scalp punch biopsies were obtained from patients with alopecia areata. PBMCs were isolated by density centrifugation and stained for CD3, CD4 and CD8, and CD4+ and CD8+ T cells were sorted on a FACSAria. Overall study results and their limits: Scalp clonality and the number of expanded CD8+ clones among the top 100 scalp clones were significantly decreased by tofacitinib. Compared with normal scalp, lesional scalp, particularly in alopecia totalis/universalis, had higher clonality and more expanded CD8+ clones, which suggests antigenic drive. Because the treated cohort was small and had only one nonresponder, larger studies are needed to examine links between baseline CD8+ expansion and response. Unlike mouse skin, where gammadelta T cells dominate, normal human skin contains resident alphabeta T cells that get sequenced too, which complicates analysis of the scalp TCR repertoire. TCR sequences shared between patients were less clear than in mice, possibly partly because of HLA diversity in the patient population. During tofacitinib treatment, many expanded lesional clones stuck around in both scalp and blood, and this persistence may partly explain why relapse happens after treatment is stopped.

The library was generated by the immunoSEQ multiplex PCR assay. To provide template for TCR sequencing, every sample had RNA extracted and reverse transcribed into cDNA. SuperScript III was used to make first-strand cDNA, primed with a 2:1 mix of oligo-dT and random hexamers. A synthetic immune receptor repertoire was used to assess amplification bias, and residual bias was removed computationally. Turning to the authors' computational methods: Raw reads were preprocessed to remove errors, and CDR3 was defined according to IMGT conventions as the region from the conserved cysteine to phenylalanine. To get clonality, Shannon entropy was normalized by log2 of the number of productive unique TCRs and the result was subtracted from 1. Whether each scalp clone was CD4 or CD8 was inferred by checking scalp TCRbeta sequences against the CD4 and CD8 repertoires from sorted blood. What TCRdb holds here is the immuneACCESS table cut down to in-frame rearrangements. Part of the clones is not present; checked against another copy, under half of the missing clones reflect an unresolved V gene, and the others are unexplained. V and J calls plus clone size are reproduced from that table; the DNA served to infer D and trimming. This sample holds over 150,000 clones; 53% were observed only once. Clones ranked in the top ten supply less than 14% of the sample.

This clone was seen just once. The antigen it recognizes is unknown. No per-base quality is available; no much larger clone lies one base away. Including the terminal cysteine and phenylalanine, the CDR3 comprises 14 residues. Only the CDR3 region is kept as DNA, spanning 42 bases read in frame from base 1. The germline V gene encodes CDR1 SGHTA and CDR2 FQGNSA. The junction carries 11 bases between V and J, which are trimmed by 4 bases and 3 bases respectively. The chain uses TRBV7-2 and TRBJ2-3, with the D gene uncertain. The starting material was CD8+ T cells sorted from blood, obtained at week 24, from a patient treated with tofacitinib. This TCR derives from a human donor with alopecia areata. The CDR3: CASSSNLQTDTQYF. Here is the DNA: TGTGCCAGCAGCTCTAACTTACAGACAGATACGCAGTATTTT.